This T cell receptor (beta chain) was captured by sequencing in a study of T cell responses to AZD1222 COVID-19 vaccine. Study-wide findings and caveats: Unmutated variant regions are reportedly the target of nearly half of TCRs that are spike-specific. Repertoires were obtained only post-peak T cell response. Donors skewed white British and female; clonal diversity was possibly underestimated. Across spike, vaccine-associated CD4 TCRs were found, dominant at 160-218 and 743-854.

Regarding this clone: Its antigen remains unidentified.

CDR3 length: 12 residues. V shed 0 bases and J shed 6 bases, with 6 bases lying between them. Germline CDR1 reads SGHDT; CDR2 reads YYEEEE. Sequenced by immunoSEQ multiplex PCR; TCRdb stores in-frame clones only, minus some. Of some 150,000 clones listed, about 92% are singletons. The V call is TRBV5-6, the J call TRBJ1-2; D remains unclear. The sequence was collected from an adult in good health. The sequences come from peripheral blood, collected on day 0 of AZD1222 vaccination. The CDR3 protein is CASSLGVDGYTF. In nucleotides, the CDR3 is TGTGCCAGCAGCTTGGGAGTGGATGGCTACACCTTC.